The T cell receptor beta chain under discussion was sequenced for a study of cytomegalovirus exposure and HLA in healthy donors. J gave up 2 bases and V 8 bases, and 6 bases lay outside the gene matches. Germline CDR1 and CDR2: LNHDA and SQIVND (reference sequence). The CDR3 is made up of 15 amino acids. Data came from immunoSEQ multiplex PCR; TCRdb stores just in-frame clones and leaves some out. The sample lists more than 95,000 clones, approximately 89% occurring once. The V gene is TRBV19, the J gene TRBJ2-7; 13 nucleotides line up with TRBD2. The specimen was PBMCs. The TCR originated in a woman between 18 and 29 years old in good health and CMV-seronegative. The CDR3 nucleotides are TGTGCCAGTGGGCCACTAGCGGGAGGGACCTACGAGCAGTACTTC. Residues: CASGPLAGGTYEQYF.